This is a list of T cell receptor beta chains from one sample in a study of cytomegalovirus exposure and HLA in healthy donors. TCRdb keeps only in-frame clones here, not all; method: immunoSEQ multiplex PCR. The sample lists under 200,000 clones; roughly 12% were seen once. Sequencing used PBMCs. Source of these receptors: a man aged 45-65 years in good health and CMV-seropositive. Each CDR3 is given with its conserved first and last residue. The D gene is left open where the match is weak. Clone size is shown for a subset of rows, as once, few, many or a class of expanded clone.

>-|-|TRBV10-2|TRBJ1-1
CASRYQGRAFF
TGCGCCAGCAGGTATCAGGGTCGCGCTTTCTTT
>TRBD1|-|TRBV5-5|TRBJ2-2
CASSLAVTGDTGELFF
TGTGCCAGCAGCTTGGCCGTGACAGGGGACACCGGGGAGCTGTTTTTT
>TRBD1|-|TRBV5-1|TRBJ2-1
CASSPGTAKAYNEQFF
TGCGCCAGCAGCCCCGGGACAGCAAAAGCCTACAATGAGCAGTTCTTC
>TRBD2|many|TRBV5-1|TRBJ2-1
CASSFGGYSYNEQFF
TGCGCCAGCAGCTTCGGGGGGTATAGCTACAATGAGCAGTTCTTC
>TRBD2|-|TRBV7-9|TRBJ2-3
CASSSSGSTDTQYF
TGTGCCAGCAGTTCTAGCGGGAGCACAGATACGCAGTATTTT
>-|-|TRBV29-1|TRBJ2-2
CSGDGATGELFF
TGCAGCGGGGATGGGGCCACCGGGGAGCTGTTTTTT
>TRBD2|-|TRBV6-6|TRBJ2-3
CASGRLAGTTDTQYF
TGTGCCAGCGGGAGACTAGCGGGGACCACAGATACGCAGTATTTT
>-|-|TRBV10-3|TRBJ1-1
CAISEHYPGLMNTEAFF
TGTGCCATCAGTGAACATTATCCGGGACTGATGAACACTGAAGCTTTCTTT
>-|-|TRBV19|TRBJ2-6
CASSIPGVGANVLNF
TGTGCCAGTAGTATTCCGGGGGTTGGGGCCAACGTCCTGAATTTC
>TRBD1|-|TRBV6-5|TRBJ1-3
CASSYALGTAGNTIYF
TGTGCCAGCAGTTACGCTCTAGGGACAGCTGGAAACACCATATATTTT
>TRBD1|few|TRBV29-1|TRBJ1-1
CSVGTANTEAFF
TGCAGCGTAGGGACAGCGAACACTGAAGCTTTCTTT
>TRBD2|few|TRBV5-8|TRBJ2-6
CAIPGGSGANVLTF
TGTGCCATCCCGGGGGGCTCTGGGGCCAACGTCCTGACTTTC
>-|-|TRBV5-1|TRBJ2-3
CASSLGQETDTQYF
TGCGCCAGCAGCTTGGGACAGGAAACAGATACGCAGTATTTT
>-|few|TRBV28|TRBJ1-6
CASSRTADNSPLHF
TGTGCCAGCAGCCGGACAGCCGATAATTCACCCCTCCACTTT
>TRBD2|few|TRBV5-5|TRBJ2-5
CASSLTAGGPQETQYF
TGTGCCAGCAGCTTGACAGCGGGGGGCCCCCAAGAGACCCAGTACTTC
>TRBD2|few|TRBV9|TRBJ2-3
CASSGSGGTDTQYF
TGTGCCAGCAGCGGTAGCGGGGGCACAGATACGCAGTATTTT
>-|few|TRBV5-1|TRBJ2-1
CASSLVAGNEQFF
TGCGCCAGCAGCTTGGTGGCAGGCAATGAGCAGTTCTTC
>-|-|TRBV4-3|TRBJ2-2
CASSQVGAYGELFF
TGCGCCAGCAGCCAAGTAGGGGCCTACGGGGAGCTGTTTTTT
>TRBD1|few|TRBV11-2|TRBJ1-4
CASSLGGGVGEKLFF
TGTGCCAGCAGCTTAGGAGGGGGCGTTGGTGAAAAACTGTTTTTT
>TRBD2|-|TRBV28|TRBJ2-5
CASSSLWAGTSQETQYF
TGTGCCAGCAGTTCATTATGGGCCGGGACTAGCCAAGAGACCCAGTACTTC
>-|-|TRBV28|TRBJ1-5
CASQPGARNQPQHF
TGTGCCAGCCAGCCAGGGGCCCGAAATCAACCCCAGCATTTT
>-|few|TRBV28|TRBJ2-2
CASSRIGRGHTGELFF
TGTGCCAGCAGTCGAATCGGGCGGGGCCACACCGGGGAGCTGTTTTTT
>TRBD2|few|TRBV18|TRBJ2-2
CASSPSPSGMNTGELFF
TGTGCCAGCTCACCATCTCCTAGCGGGATGAACACCGGGGAGCTGTTTTTT
>-|-|TRBV10-3|TRBJ2-5
CAISANSGKLGETQYF
TGTGCCATCAGTGCTAATAGCGGTAAGCTGGGAGAGACCCAGTACTTC
>-|few|TRBV10-2|TRBJ1-1
CATQQGVNTEAFF
TGCGCCACCCAACAGGGAGTGAACACTGAAGCTTTCTTT
>TRBD1|-|TRBV5-1|TRBJ1-2
CASSSGQVYGYTF
TGCGCCAGCAGCTCGGGACAGGTCTATGGCTACACCTTC
>TRBD2|-|TRBV7-2|TRBJ2-5
CASSLSGTSGGQETQYF
TGTGCCAGCAGCTTATCGGGGACTAGCGGGGGCCAAGAGACCCAGTACTTC
>TRBD1|few|TRBV9|TRBJ2-7
CASSVGQGLHEQYF
TGTGCCAGCAGCGTAGGACAGGGCTTGCACGAGCAGTACTTC
>-|few|TRBV14|TRBJ2-1
CASSQVHPYNEQFF
TGTGCCAGCAGCCAAGTACATCCCTACAATGAGCAGTTCTTC
>TRBD2|few|TRBV4-3|TRBJ2-1
CASSQDGSGGSYNEQFF
TGCGCCAGCAGCCAAGACGGTAGCGGGGGTTCCTACAATGAGCAGTTCTTC
>-|-|TRBV19|TRBJ1-5
CASKTGNQPQHF
TGTGCCAGTAAGACGGGAAATCAGCCCCAGCATTTT
>-|-|TRBV28|TRBJ1-2
CASSYARGSYGYTF
TGTGCCAGCAGTTATGCGAGGGGGAGCTATGGCTACACCTTC
>TRBD1|few|TRBV7-2|TRBJ1-2
CASSFLHYGQGLGYTF
TGTGCCAGCAGCTTCTTACATTACGGACAGGGGTTAGGCTACACCTTC
>-|few|TRBV7-8|TRBJ1-3
CASSLAAGASGNTIYF
TGTGCCAGCAGCTTAGCAGCCGGAGCCTCTGGAAACACCATATATTTT
>-|-|TRBV11-3|TRBJ1-2
CASSLGRGVSYTF
TGTGCCAGCAGCTTAGGAAGGGGTGTGAGCTACACCTTC
>TRBD1|-|TRBV5-5|TRBJ1-2
CASSFNPTGDGYTF
TGTGCCAGCAGCTTCAACCCGACAGGGGATGGCTACACCTTC
>-|-|TRBV11-2|TRBJ2-1
CASSLNQGGLIEQFF
TGTGCCAGCAGCCTCAACCAGGGGGGCTTAATTGAGCAGTTCTTC